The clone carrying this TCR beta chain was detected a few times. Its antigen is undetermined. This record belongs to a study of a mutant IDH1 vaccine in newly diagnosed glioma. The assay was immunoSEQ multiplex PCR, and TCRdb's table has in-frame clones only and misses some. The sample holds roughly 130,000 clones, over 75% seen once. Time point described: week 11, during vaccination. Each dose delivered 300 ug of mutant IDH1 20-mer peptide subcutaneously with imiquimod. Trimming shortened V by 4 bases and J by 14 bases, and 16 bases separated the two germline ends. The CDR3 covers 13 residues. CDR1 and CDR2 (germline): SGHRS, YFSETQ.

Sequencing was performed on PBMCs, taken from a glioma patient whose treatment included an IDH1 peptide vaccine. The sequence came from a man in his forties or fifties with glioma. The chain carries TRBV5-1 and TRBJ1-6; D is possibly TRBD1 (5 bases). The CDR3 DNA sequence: TGCGCCAGCAGCGGAACCCTCTTGGGGGCCCTCCACTTT. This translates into CASSGTLLGALHF. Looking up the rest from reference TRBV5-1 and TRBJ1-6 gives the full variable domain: KAGVTQTPRYLIKTRGQQVTLSCSPISGHRSVSWYQQTPGQGLQFLFEYFSETQRNKGNFPGRFSGRQFSNSRSEMNVSTLELGDSALYLCASSGTLLGALHFGNGTRLTVT.